The 27 T cell receptor beta chains reported below all come from one sample, sequenced in a study of T cell responses to AZD1222 COVID-19 vaccine. The assay was immunoSEQ multiplex PCR, and TCRdb's table has in-frame clones only and misses some. The table lists roughly 93,000 clones, just over 85% of them singletons. This sample comprised peripheral blood, obtained on day 0 of AZD1222 vaccination. These TCRs come from an adult in good health.

The rearrangement uses TRBV5-1 and TRBJ1-2; D is uncertain. The CDR3 is 16 amino acids. Germline V CDR1 and CDR2: SGHRS, YFSETQ. V was pared by 0 bases and J by 2 bases, with 14 bases between. The CDR3 DNA reads as TGCGCCAGCAGCTTGGTGGAAGGCAGGAAAAACTATGGCTACACCTTC. The encoded protein is CASSLVEGRKNYGYTF.

This sequence joins TRBV5-1 and TRBJ1-1; D remains unclear. The V and J ends lost 1 base and 1 base respectively, with 8 bases between them. Germline-derived CDR1 and CDR2 are SGHRS and YFSETQ. The CDR3 has 14 amino acids. The CDR3 DNA reads as TGCGCCAGCAGCTTGCAGTCGACGAACACTGAAGCTTTCTTT. Protein sequence: CASSLQSTNTEAFF.

The chain carries TRBV4-2 and TRBJ1-2; D unclear. The CDR3 runs 13 residues. Germline CDR1 LGHNA, CDR2 YNFKEQ. V lost 0 bases to trimming and J lost 5 bases, with 7 bases between them. The CDR3, as DNA: TGTGCCAGCAGCCAAGATCTTGGGTATGGCTACACCTTC. Encoded protein: CASSQDLGYGYTF.

This chain joins TRBV30 and TRBJ1-6; D unresolved. Germline V gene lookup returns CDR1 GTSNPN and CDR2 SVGIG (reference sequence). V was shortened by 0 bases and J by 3 bases, with 6 bases between the two germline ends. The CDR3 length is 14 residues. The CDR3 sequence: CAWSVERYNSPLHF. CDR3 in DNA: TGTGCCTGGAGTGTCGAGCGCTATAATTCACCCCTCCACTTT.

This chain joins TRBV5-6 and TRBJ1-6; D might be TRBD1 (6 bases). Trimming stripped 4 bases from V and 12 bases from J, with 17 bases between. In germline, CDR1 is SGHDT, CDR2 YYEEEE. The CDR3 covers 14 residues. CDR3 loop: CASSTDLRGGPLHF. DNA for the CDR3: TGTGCCAGCAGCACGGACCTTCGAGGGGGACCCCTCCACTTT.

The rearrangement links TRBV10-3 to TRBJ2-7, with TRBD1 identical over 8 bases. The CDR3 spans 14 residues. The J segment lost 5 bases and the V segment lost 8 bases, leaving 11 bases of the junction unmatched. CDR1 is ENHRY and CDR2 is SYGVKD in the germline V gene. The DNA for the CDR3 is TGTGCCATCCCGGCCCGGACAGGGTCAGACGAGCAGTACTTC. Translation: CAIPARTGSDEQYF.

This clone has just one count. V is TRBV24-1 and J is TRBJ2-5, with D perhaps matching TRBD2 (6 bases). The germline V and J ends were trimmed by 6 bases and 4 bases, with 11 bases remaining between them. CDR3 size: 13 residues. The germline gives CDR1 KGHDR, CDR2 SFDVKD. CDR3 DNA: TGTGCCACCAGTCTGGCGGGAAGAGAGACCCAGTACTTC. It translates to CATSLAGRETQYF.

This clone was counted once. The gene calls are TRBV19 and TRBJ2-5, with 7 bases fitting TRBD1. The germline V gene encodes CDR1 LNHDA and CDR2 SQIVND (reference sequence). V trimming: 6 bases; J trimming: 9 bases; junction bases outside the gene matches: 19. This CDR3 region has 16 residues. The CDR3 region is CASRTTQGGRPGAQYF. The CDR3 DNA reads as TGTGCCAGTAGGACCACGCAAGGGGGCAGACCAGGGGCCCAGTACTTC.

The chain carries TRBV19 and TRBJ1-5; D is unresolved. Germline loops: CDR1 LNHDA, CDR2 SQIVND (reference sequence). With 0 bases removed from V and 11 bases from J, the gap between germline ends came to 14 bases. CDR3 length equals 14 residues. This CDR3 reads CASSIDRTTVAQHF. The DNA for the CDR3 is TGTGCCAGTAGTATAGATCGCACCACCGTCGCCCAGCATTTT.

The rearrangement joins TRBV19 to TRBJ2-3; 13 bases fit TRBD2. Germline loops: CDR1 LNHDA, CDR2 SQIVND (reference sequence). The trim removed 9 bases at V and 1 base at J, leaving 7 bases unmatched. This CDR3 contains 16 residues. This CDR3 is CASRTSGSEGTDTQYF. CDR3 DNA sequence: TGTGCCAGCCGGACTAGCGGGAGTGAGGGCACAGATACGCAGTATTTT. Variable domain in full (rest from reference TRBV19 and TRBJ2-3): DGGITQSPKYLFRKEGQNVTLSCEQNLNHDAMYWYRQDPGQGLRLIYYSQIVNDFQKGDIAEGYSVSREKKESFPLTVTSAQKNPTAFYLCASRTSGSEGTDTQYFGPGTRLTVL.

J is TRBJ1-1 and V is TRBV10-3; D gene uncertain. Trimming cost V 3 bases and J 4 bases, with 24 bases left between them. CDR3 length: 18 amino acids. Germline V lookup: CDR1 ENHRY, CDR2 SYGVKD. The DNA for the CDR3 is TGTGCCATCAGTGAACCCACCCCAGCTCACTTAACTAGCACTGAAGCTTTCTTT. It encodes CAISEPTPAHLTSTEAFF.

The V and J genes are TRBV27 and TRBJ1-1; possibly TRBD1 for D (6 bases). Germline lookup yields CDR1 MNHEY and CDR2 SMNVEV (reference sequence). This CDR3 contains 18 residues. V gave up 2 bases and J gave up 0 bases, with 19 bases separating them. The CDR3 is CASSLKSLGGEMNTEAFF. The DNA for the CDR3 is TGTGCCAGCAGTTTAAAGTCGTTAGGGGGGGAGATGAACACTGAAGCTTTCTTT.

This sequence joins TRBV11-2 and TRBJ2-7, with TRBD2 matching 9 bases. This CDR3 region has 15 residues. Losses at the gene ends were 5 bases for V and 1 base for J; bases not matched to a gene: 6. Germline values: CDR1 SGHAT, CDR2 FQNNGV. This CDR3 is CASSPGLAVSYEQYF. The CDR3 DNA is TGTGCCAGCAGCCCGGGACTAGCCGTATCCTACGAGCAGTACTTC.

The rearrangement joins TRBV11-2 to TRBJ2-1, with 9 bases matching TRBD1. The V gene's germline CDR1 is SGHAT and CDR2 FQNNGV. The CDR3 runs to 15 residues. With 4 bases clipped from V and 4 bases from J, the junction kept 5 bases outside the gene matches. The CDR3 is CASSSYRGQYNEQFF. CDR3 DNA: TGTGCCAGCAGCTCATACAGGGGGCAGTACAATGAGCAGTTCTTC. The full variable domain, its missing parts supplied by reference TRBV11-2 and TRBJ2-1, is EAGVAQSPRYKIIEKRQSVAFWCNPISGHATLYWYQQILGQGPKLLIQFQNNGVVDDSQLPKDRFSAERLKGVDSTLKIQPAKLEDSAVYLCASSSYRGQYNEQFFGPGTRLTVL.

The chain carries TRBV2 and TRBJ2-5; a possible D gene is TRBD2 (6 bases). The CDR3 sequence is 14 residues long. V was shortened by 4 bases and J by 1 base, with 10 bases between the two germline ends. Germline CDR1 is SNHLY and CDR2 is FYNNEI. The CDR3 DNA follows: TGTGCCAGCAGTGGGCAAGCGGGCCAAGAGACCCAGTACTTC. It specifies CASSGQAGQETQYF.

The chain uses TRBV9 and TRBJ1-4; D unresolved. Germline values: CDR1 SGDLS, CDR2 YYNGEE. The CDR3 length is 13 residues. V gave up 2 bases and J gave up 6 bases, with 8 bases separating them. CDR3 bases: TGTGCCAGCAGCGTCATCCCGGATGAAAAACTGTTTTTT. This gives the protein CASSVIPDEKLFF.

There are a few counts of this clone. The chain links TRBV3-1 (or the pseudogene TRBV3-2) to TRBJ2-3; either TRBD1 or TRBD2 may fit D (6 bases each). The ends were cut back, 1 base at V and 1 base at J, with 12 bases in the middle. Germline V lookup: CDR1 LGHDT, CDR2 YNNKEL (reference sequence). The CDR3 has 16 amino acids. CDR3 loop: CASSQVVGGRTDTQYF. The CDR3 DNA is TGTGCCAGCAGCCAAGTCGTCGGGGGCCGCACAGATACGCAGTATTTT.

This clone was observed a single time. The chain recombines TRBV5-1 with TRBJ2-7; TRBD2 agrees at 7 bases. This CDR3 region has 13 residues. V was pared by 4 bases and J by 5 bases, with 6 bases of the junction left unmatched. Germline V CDR1 and CDR2: SGHRS, YFSETQ. CDR3 loop: CASSGLGSHEQYF. CDR3 nucleotides: TGCGCCAGCAGCGGACTAGGGTCCCACGAGCAGTACTTC.

This clone came up once. The J gene is TRBJ2-7, the V gene TRBV19, with 10 bases fitting TRBD1. The CDR3 covers 15 residues. V trimming: 4 bases; J trimming: 4 bases; junction bases outside the gene matches: 7. CDR1 LNHDA and CDR2 SQIVND come from the germline V gene (reference sequence). This chain's CDR3 is CASSSDRGQGYEQYF. The CDR3 DNA is TGTGCCAGTAGTAGCGACAGGGGGCAAGGGTACGAGCAGTACTTC.

This clone was picked up a small number of times. V is TRBV20-1 and J is TRBJ2-7; tentatively, D is TRBD2 (6 bases). The CDR3 has 11 residues. Trimming stripped 5 bases from V and 6 bases from J, with 11 bases between. CDR1 and CDR2 (germline): DFQATT, SNEGSKA (reference sequence). The DNA of the CDR3 is TGCAGTGCTGTACGGGGGTTCGAGCAGTACTTC. Encoded protein: CSAVRGFEQYF.

V usage is TRBV5-1 and J usage is TRBJ1-2, with D tentatively TRBD1 (5 bases). The CDR3 is 14 amino acids. CDR1 and CDR2 from the germline V gene are SGHRS and YFSETQ. Trimming shortened V by 0 bases and J by 6 bases, and 12 bases separated the two germline ends. In DNA form, the CDR3 reads TGCGCCAGCAGCTTGGCAGGGAGAGGCGATGGCTACACCTTC. It codes for CASSLAGRGDGYTF.

The chain recombines TRBV3-1 (or the pseudogene TRBV3-2) with TRBJ1-1; no reliable D call. Germline V CDR1 and CDR2: LGHDT, YNNKEL (reference sequence). The CDR3 is 17 amino acids. V shed 6 bases and J shed 2 bases, with 22 bases lying between them. CDR3 bases: TGTGCCAGCAGTCCTACTTGGTCCAGCGGGTCTAACACTGAAGCTTTCTTT. Translated: CASSPTWSSGSNTEAFF.

The gene calls are TRBV7-9 and TRBJ2-3; possible D gene TRBD2, 7 bases. CDR1 is SEHNR, CDR2 FQNEAQ, per germline (reference sequence). The length of the CDR3 is 16 residues. With 1 base removed from V and 5 bases from J, the gap between germline ends came to 16 bases. The CDR3: CASSLEGGQKGDTQYF. DNA of the CDR3: TGTGCCAGCAGCTTAGAGGGGGGGCAGAAGGGAGATACGCAGTATTTT.

The CDR3 nucleotides read TGTGCCAGCAGTTACCCCCGACAGGGGGTCTCCTACGAGCAGTACTTC. Translation: CASSYPRQGVSYEQYF. V is TRBV6-2 or TRBV6-3 and J is TRBJ2-7, with TRBD1 matching 9 bases. This CDR3 has 16 residues. V shed 2 bases and J 0 bases; nucleotides not matched to a gene: 5. The germline gives CDR1 MNHEY, CDR2 SVGEGT.

The V and J genes are TRBV4-2 and TRBJ2-2; TRBD2 agrees at 7 bases. The CDR3 is 19 residues long. Germline-derived CDR1 and CDR2 are LGHNA and YNFKEQ. The trim removed 0 bases at V and 2 bases at J, leaving 12 bases unmatched. The CDR3 DNA reads as TGTGCCAGCAGCCAAGATAGGCAATCTCTAGCGGAAAACACCGGGGAGCTGTTTTTT. It codes for CASSQDRQSLAENTGELFF.

The chain uses TRBV10-2 and TRBJ1-5, with 9 nucleotides matching TRBD1. Germline V gives CDR1 WSHSY, CDR2 SAAADI. J gave up 0 bases and V 0 bases, and 9 bases lay outside the gene matches. The length of the CDR3 is 19 residues. Written as DNA, the CDR3 is TGCGCCAGCAGTGAGTCCCCGGGACAGGGATTATATAGCAATCAGCCCCAGCATTTT. Protein sequence: CASSESPGQGLYSNQPQHF.

In DNA form, the CDR3 reads TGTGCCAGCAGCTGGACTAGCGGGAGCACCTACAATGAGCAGTTCTTC. Amino acid sequence: CASSWTSGSTYNEQFF. The chain joins TRBV7-6 to TRBJ2-1; 13 bases match TRBD2. The trim removed 4 bases at V and 2 bases at J, leaving 2 bases unmatched. Germline assignment: CDR1 SGHVS and CDR2 FNYEAQ. This CDR3 is 16 amino acids long. Full variable domain (remainder filled in from reference TRBV7-6 and TRBJ2-1): GAGVSQSPRYKVTKRGQDVALRCDPISGHVSLYWYRQALGQGPEFLTYFNYEAQQDKSGLPNDRFSAERPEGSISTLTIQRTEQRDSAMYRCASSWTSGSTYNEQFFGPGTRLTVL.